This T cell receptor (beta chain) was identified during a study of T-cell memory formation after mild COVID-19. Findings of the study overall: From day 15 to 85, contracting clones were balanced between CD4 and CD8, whereas later expanders leaned toward CD4+.

Regarding this clonotype: What it binds is not known.

CDR1 is SEHNR, CDR2 FQNEAQ, per germline (reference sequence). Trimming took off 4 bases at V and 0 bases at J, with 10 bases between the two ends. This CDR3 is built from 15 residues. Constant-segment primers were used for 5'RACE, and the resulting TCR alpha and TCR beta cDNA libraries carried sample barcodes and UMIs. TCRdb analysed the 5' RACE reads with MiXCR anew, one entry per CDR3 protein. The sample comprises roughly 300,000 distinct CDR3 sequences, roughly 8% of which are singletons, and about 20% rests with the top ten. Sequencing was done on a sample of PBMCs or a T cell subset sorted from them (not recorded which). This receptor was identified in a man younger than 30 who had mild COVID-19 (a few samples of this study predate the infection). Cell type and time point are not known. This chain links TRBV7-9 with TRBJ1-3, with TRBD1 as a possible D gene (5 bases). The CDR3 region is CASSWTGGSGNTIYF. CDR3 nucleotide sequence: TGTGCCAGCAGCTGGACGGGGGGCTCTGGAAACACCATATATTTT.